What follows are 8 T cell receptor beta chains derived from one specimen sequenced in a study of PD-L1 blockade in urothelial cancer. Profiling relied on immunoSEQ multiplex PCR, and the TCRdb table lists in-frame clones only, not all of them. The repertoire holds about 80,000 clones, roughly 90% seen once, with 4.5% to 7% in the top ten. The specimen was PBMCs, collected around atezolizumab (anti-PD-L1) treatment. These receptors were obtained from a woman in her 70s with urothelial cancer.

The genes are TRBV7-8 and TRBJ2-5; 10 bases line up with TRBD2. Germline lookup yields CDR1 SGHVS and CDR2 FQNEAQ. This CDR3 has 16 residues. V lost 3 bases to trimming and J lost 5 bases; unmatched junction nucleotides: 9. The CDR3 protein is CASSLGAAGGPETQYF. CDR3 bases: TGTGCCAGCAGCTTGGGAGCAGCGGGGGGGCCTGAGACCCAGTACTTC.

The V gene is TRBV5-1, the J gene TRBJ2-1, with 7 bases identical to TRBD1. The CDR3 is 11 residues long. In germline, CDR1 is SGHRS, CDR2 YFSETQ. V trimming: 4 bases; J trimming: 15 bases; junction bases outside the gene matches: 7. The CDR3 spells CASSIDRARFF. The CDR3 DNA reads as TGCGCCAGCAGCATCGACAGGGCCCGGTTCTTC.

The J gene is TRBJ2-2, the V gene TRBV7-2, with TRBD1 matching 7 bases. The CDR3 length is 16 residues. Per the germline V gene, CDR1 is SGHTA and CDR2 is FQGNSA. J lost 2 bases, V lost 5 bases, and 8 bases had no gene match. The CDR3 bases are TGTGCCAGCAGCCGACTACAGGGGCCCAACACCGGGGAGCTGTTTTTT. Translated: CASSRLQGPNTGELFF.

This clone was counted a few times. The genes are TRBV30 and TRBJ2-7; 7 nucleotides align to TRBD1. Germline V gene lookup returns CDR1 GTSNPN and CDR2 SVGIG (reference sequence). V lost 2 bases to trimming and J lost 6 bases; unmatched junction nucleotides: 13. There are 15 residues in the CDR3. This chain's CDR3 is CAWSTRTGFSGEQYF. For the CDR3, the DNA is TGTGCCTGGAGTACCAGGACAGGATTTTCCGGCGAGCAGTACTTC.

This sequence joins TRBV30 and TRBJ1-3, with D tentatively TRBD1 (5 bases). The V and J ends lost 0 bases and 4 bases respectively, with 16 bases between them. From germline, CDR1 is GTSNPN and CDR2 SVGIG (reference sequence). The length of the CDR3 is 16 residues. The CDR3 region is CAWSVRSRGSGNTIYF. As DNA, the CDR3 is TGTGCCTGGAGTGTACGAAGTCGGGGGTCGGGAAACACCATATATTTT.

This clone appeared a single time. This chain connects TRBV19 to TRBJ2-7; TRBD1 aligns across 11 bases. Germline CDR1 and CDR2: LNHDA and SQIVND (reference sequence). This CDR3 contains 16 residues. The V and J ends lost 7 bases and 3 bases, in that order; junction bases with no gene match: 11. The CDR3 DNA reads TGTGCCAGTACAAAGGGGTGGGGGACAGGGGGCTACGAGCAGTACTTC. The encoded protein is CASTKGWGTGGYEQYF.

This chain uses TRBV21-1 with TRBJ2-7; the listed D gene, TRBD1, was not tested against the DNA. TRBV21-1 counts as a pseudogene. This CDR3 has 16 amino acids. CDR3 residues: CASSKLLGQGAYEQYF. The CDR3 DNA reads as TGTGCCAGCAGCAAACTCTTAGGACAGGGCGCCTACGAGCAGTACTTC.

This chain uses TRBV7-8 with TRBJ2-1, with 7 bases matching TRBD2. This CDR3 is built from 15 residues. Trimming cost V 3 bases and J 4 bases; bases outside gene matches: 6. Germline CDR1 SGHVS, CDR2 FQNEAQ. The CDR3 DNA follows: TGTGCCAGCAGCTTCTTGCGGGAGCGGTACAATGAGCAGTTCTTC. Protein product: CASSFLRERYNEQFF. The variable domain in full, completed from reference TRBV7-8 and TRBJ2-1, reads GAGVSQSPRYKVAKRGQDVALRCDPISGHVSLFWYQQALGQGPEFLTYFQNEAQLDKSGLPSDRFFAERPEGSVSTLKIQRTQQEDSAVYLCASSFLRERYNEQFFGPGTRLTVL.